A selection of T cell receptor beta chains follows, all from one sample in a study of shared clonotypes between healthy human individuals. The protocol was immunoSEQ multiplex PCR, while the TCRdb copy is restricted to in-frame clones and leaves out a portion. The sample gives hundreds of thousands of clones, around 70% of which show up once; more than 9% is in the top ten. The sequenced sample was memory CD4+ T cells sorted from blood. The receptors originated from a man aged 30 to 45 in good health. Both conserved end residues are part of each CDR3. The D gene is left open where the match is weak. The size of a clone is reported for some rows only, either as once, few or many, or as a class for expanded clones.

V,length,D,J,size,CDR3,DNA
TRBV28,15,TRBD2,TRBJ2-1,-,CASISPLAGYNEQFF,TGTGCCAGCATCTCCCCGCTAGCGGGATACAATGAGCAGTTCTTC
TRBV7-9,13,TRBD2,TRBJ2-7,-,CASNPSGSDEQYF,TGTGCCAGCAATCCGAGCGGGAGTGACGAGCAGTACTTC
TRBV27,16,-,TRBJ2-1,-,CASSISGTGFTYEQFF,TGTGCCAGCAGTATTAGCGGGACAGGTTTTACCTATGAGCAGTTCTTC
TRBV11-3,16,TRBD2,TRBJ2-3,few,CASSLGASGSTDTQYF,TGTGCCAGCAGCTTAGGTGCTAGCGGCAGCACAGATACGCAGTATTTT
TRBV5-5,12,-,TRBJ1-3,-,CASSLVGNTIYF,TGTGCCAGCAGCTTGGTCGGAAACACCATATATTTT
TRBV5-1,12,-,TRBJ2-7,-,CASSLEGYEQYF,TGCGCCAGCAGCTTGGAGGGATACGAGCAGTACTTC
TRBV9,14,-,TRBJ2-7,-,CASSEGPSSYEQYF,TGTGCCAGCAGCGAGGGGCCGAGCTCCTACGAGCAGTACTTC
TRBV5-1,12,-,TRBJ2-1,-,CASSPTSLGQFF,TGCGCCAGCAGCCCAACAAGCCTTGGGCAGTTCTTC
TRBV5-6,14,-,TRBJ2-2,-,CASSPSLRQAELFF,TGTGCCAGCAGCCCCTCCCTACGGCAGGCAGAGCTGTTTTTT
TRBV19,15,TRBD1,TRBJ2-5,-,CASSVSGGTGTPQYF,TGTGCCAGTAGTGTTTCCGGAGGGACAGGGACTCCTCAGTACTTC
TRBV2,15,-,TRBJ2-1,-,CASSENNLFYNEQFF,TGTGCCAGCAGTGAAAACAACCTTTTCTACAATGAGCAGTTCTTC
TRBV7-8,17,TRBD2,TRBJ2-3,-,CASSKTLADSLTDTQYF,TGTGCCAGCAGCAAAACACTAGCGGACAGTCTCACAGATACGCAGTATTTT
TRBV7-8,14,TRBD1,TRBJ2-7,few,CASSSDRGYYEQYF,TGTGCCAGCAGCTCGGACAGGGGGTACTACGAGCAGTACTTC
TRBV2,14,-,TRBJ1-1,-,CASSSLQPNTEAFF,TGTGCCAGCAGTAGCCTGCAGCCGAACACTGAAGCTTTCTTT
TRBV28,11,-,TRBJ1-1,-,CGTGVNTEAFF,TGTGGGACCGGTGTGAACACTGAAGCTTTCTTT
TRBV27,12,TRBD1,TRBJ1-2,-,CATQGEGEGYTF,TGTGCCACCCAGGGGGAGGGTGAGGGCTACACCTTC